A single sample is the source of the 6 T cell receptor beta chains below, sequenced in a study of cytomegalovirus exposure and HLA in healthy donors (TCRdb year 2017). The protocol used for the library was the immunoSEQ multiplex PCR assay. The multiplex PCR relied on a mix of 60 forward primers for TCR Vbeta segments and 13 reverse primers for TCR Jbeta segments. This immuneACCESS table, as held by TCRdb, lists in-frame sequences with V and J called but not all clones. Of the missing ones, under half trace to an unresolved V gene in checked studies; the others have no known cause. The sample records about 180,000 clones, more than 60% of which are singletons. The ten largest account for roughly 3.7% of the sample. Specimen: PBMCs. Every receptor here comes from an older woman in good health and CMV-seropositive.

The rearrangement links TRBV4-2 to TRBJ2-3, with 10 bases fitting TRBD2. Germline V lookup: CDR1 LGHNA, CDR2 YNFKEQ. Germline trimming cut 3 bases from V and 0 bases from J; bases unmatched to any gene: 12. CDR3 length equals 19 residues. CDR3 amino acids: CASSQPLAGGILSTDTQYF. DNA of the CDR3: TGTGCCAGCAGCCAGCCCTTAGCGGGGGGCATACTTAGCACAGATACGCAGTATTTT.

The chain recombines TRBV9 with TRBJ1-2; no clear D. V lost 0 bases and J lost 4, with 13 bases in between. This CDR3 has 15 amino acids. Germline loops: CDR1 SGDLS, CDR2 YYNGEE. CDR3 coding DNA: TGTGCCAGCAGCGTAGAGGCAGCGTACTCCTATGGCTACACCTTC. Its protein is CASSVEAAYSYGYTF.

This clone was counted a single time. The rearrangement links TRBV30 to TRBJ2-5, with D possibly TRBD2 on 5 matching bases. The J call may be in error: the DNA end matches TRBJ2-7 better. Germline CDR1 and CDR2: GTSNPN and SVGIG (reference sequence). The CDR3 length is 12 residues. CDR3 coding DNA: TGTGCCTGGAGTGTAGAGGGCTACGAGCAGTACTTC. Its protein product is CAWSVEGYEQYF.

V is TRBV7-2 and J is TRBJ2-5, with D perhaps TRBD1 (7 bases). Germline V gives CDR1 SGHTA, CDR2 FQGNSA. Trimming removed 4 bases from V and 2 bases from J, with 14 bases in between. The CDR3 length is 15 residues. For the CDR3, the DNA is TGTGCCAGCAGCTCACAGACAGGGAGGCAAGAGACCCAGTACTTC. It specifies CASSSQTGRQETQYF.

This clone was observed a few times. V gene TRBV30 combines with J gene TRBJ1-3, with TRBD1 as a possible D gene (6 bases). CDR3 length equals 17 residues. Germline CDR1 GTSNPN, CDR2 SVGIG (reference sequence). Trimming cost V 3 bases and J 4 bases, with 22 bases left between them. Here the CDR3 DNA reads TGTGCCTGGAGACGCCCCCGAGGGGGAACGGGAGGAAACACCATATATTTT. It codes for CAWRRPRGGTGGNTIYF.

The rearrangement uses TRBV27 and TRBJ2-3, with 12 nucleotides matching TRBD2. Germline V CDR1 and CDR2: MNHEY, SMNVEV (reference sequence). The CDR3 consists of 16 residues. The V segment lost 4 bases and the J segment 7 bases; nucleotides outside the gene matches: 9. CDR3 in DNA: TGTGCCAGCAGTTCCCTAGCGGGGGGGCTTCCCAATACGCAGTATTTT. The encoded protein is CASSSLAGGLPNTQYF.